The subject of this entry is one T cell receptor beta chain. The assay was immunoSEQ multiplex PCR, and TCRdb's table has in-frame clones only and misses some. The sample lists under 80,000 clones, 94% seen once, with approximately 3% in the top ten. The sample belongs to a study of control samples from healthy donors and cancer patients. The sequence was obtained from a woman aged 25-40 years in good health. The source material was blood.

CDR3 sequence reads: CASSPGVAVAKNIQYF. The DNA for the CDR3 is TGTGCCAGCAGCCCCGGGGTAGCGGTAGCCAAAAACATTCAGTACTTC. The chain joins TRBV13 to TRBJ2-4; tentative D call: TRBD2 (6 bases). Germline V CDR1 and CDR2: PRHDT, FYEKMQ (reference sequence). The CDR3 runs to 16 residues. Trimming took 5 bases from V and 0 from J, leaving 14 bases between them. Drawing the rest from reference TRBV13 and TRBJ2-4, the complete variable domain is AAGVIQSPRHLIKEKRETATLKCYPIPRHDTVYWYQQGPGQDPQFLISFYEKMQSDKGSIPDRFSAQQFSDYHSELNMSSLELGDSALYFCASSPGVAVAKNIQYFGAGTRLSVL.